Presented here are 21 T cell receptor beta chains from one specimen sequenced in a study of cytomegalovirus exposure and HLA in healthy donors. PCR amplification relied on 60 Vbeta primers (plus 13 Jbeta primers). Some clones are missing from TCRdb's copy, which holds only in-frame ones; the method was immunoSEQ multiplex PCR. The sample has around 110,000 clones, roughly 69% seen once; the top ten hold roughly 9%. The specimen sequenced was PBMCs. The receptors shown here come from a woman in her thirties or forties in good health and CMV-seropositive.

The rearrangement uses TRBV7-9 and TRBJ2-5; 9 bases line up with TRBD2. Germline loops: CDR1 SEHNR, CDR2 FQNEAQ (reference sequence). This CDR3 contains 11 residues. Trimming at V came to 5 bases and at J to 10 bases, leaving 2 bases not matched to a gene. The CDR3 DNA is TGTGCCAGCAGCCCTAGCGGGGACCAGTACTTC. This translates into CASSPSGDQYF.

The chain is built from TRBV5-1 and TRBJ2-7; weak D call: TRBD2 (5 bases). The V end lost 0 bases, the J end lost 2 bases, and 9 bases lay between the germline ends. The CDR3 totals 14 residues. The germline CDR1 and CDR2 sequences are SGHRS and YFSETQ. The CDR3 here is CASSLGSGPYEQYF. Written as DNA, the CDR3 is TGCGCCAGCAGCTTGGGCAGCGGACCCTACGAGCAGTACTTC.

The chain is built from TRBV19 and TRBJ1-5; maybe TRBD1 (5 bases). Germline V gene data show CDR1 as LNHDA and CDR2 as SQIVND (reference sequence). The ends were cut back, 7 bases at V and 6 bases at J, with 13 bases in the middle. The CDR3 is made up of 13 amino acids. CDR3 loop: CASTDGASQPQHF. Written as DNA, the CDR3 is TGTGCCAGTACTGATGGGGCTAGTCAGCCCCAGCATTTT.

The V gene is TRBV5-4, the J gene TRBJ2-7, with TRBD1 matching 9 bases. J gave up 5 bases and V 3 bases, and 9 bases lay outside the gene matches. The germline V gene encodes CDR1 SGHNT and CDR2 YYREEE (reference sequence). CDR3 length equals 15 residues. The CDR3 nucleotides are TGTGCCAGCAGCTCTCGGGACAGGGTGGGGGACGAGCAGTACTTC. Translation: CASSSRDRVGDEQYF.

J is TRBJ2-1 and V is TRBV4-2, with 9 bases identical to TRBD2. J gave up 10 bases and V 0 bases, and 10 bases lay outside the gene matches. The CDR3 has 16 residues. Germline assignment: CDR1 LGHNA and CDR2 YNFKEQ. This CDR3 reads CASSQEAGGLISEQFF. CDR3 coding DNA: TGTGCCAGCAGCCAAGAGGCGGGAGGGTTAATTAGCGAGCAGTTCTTC.

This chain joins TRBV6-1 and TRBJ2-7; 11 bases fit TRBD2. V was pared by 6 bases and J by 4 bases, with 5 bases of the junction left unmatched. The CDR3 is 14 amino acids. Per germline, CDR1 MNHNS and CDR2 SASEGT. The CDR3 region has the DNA TGTGCCAGCAGGGTAGCGGGAGGGCGATACGAGCAGTACTTC. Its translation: CASRVAGGRYEQYF.

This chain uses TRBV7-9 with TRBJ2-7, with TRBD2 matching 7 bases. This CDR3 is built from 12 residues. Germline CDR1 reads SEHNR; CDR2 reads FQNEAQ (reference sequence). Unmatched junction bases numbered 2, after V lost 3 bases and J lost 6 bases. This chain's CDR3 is CASSLGLSEQYF. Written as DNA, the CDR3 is TGTGCCAGCAGCTTGGGACTAAGCGAGCAGTACTTC.

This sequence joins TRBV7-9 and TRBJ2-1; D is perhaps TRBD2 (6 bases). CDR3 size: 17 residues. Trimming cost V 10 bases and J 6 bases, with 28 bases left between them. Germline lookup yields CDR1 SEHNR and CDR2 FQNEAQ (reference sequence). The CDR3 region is CANSRDGSLVQVNEQFF. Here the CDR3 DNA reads TGTGCCAACTCTCGGGACGGGAGTTTAGTCCAAGTCAATGAGCAGTTCTTC.

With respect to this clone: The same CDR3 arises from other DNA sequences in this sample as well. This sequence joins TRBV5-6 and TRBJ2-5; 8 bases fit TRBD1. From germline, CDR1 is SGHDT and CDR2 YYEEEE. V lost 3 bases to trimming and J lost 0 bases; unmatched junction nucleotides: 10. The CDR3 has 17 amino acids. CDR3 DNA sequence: TGTGCCAGCAGCTCACCCTGGACAGGGAGCTACCAAGAGACCCAGTACTTC. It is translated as CASSSPWTGSYQETQYF. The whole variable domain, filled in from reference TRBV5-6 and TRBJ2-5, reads DAGVTQSPTHLIKTRGQQVTLRCSPKSGHDTVSWYQQALGQGPQFIFQYYEEEERQRGNFPDRFSGHQFPNYSSELNVNALLLGDSALYLCASSSPWTGSYQETQYFGPGTRLLVL.

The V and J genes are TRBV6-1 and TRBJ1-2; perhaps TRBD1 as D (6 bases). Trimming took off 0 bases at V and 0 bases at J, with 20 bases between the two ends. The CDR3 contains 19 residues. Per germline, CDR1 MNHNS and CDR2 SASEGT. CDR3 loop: CASSEALGGWDGANYGYTF. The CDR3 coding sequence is TGTGCCAGCAGTGAAGCGCTAGGGGGTTGGGACGGCGCTAACTATGGCTACACCTTC.

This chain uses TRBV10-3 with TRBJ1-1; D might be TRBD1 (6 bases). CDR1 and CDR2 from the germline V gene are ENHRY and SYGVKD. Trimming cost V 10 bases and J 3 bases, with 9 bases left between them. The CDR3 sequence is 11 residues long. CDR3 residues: CATGQYTEAFF. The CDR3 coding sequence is TGTGCCACCGGACAGTACACTGAAGCTTTCTTT.

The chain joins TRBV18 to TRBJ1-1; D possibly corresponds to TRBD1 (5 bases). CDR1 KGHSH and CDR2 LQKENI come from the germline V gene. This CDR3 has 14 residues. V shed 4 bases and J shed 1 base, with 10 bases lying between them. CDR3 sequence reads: CASSQTGENTEAFF. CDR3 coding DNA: TGTGCCAGCTCACAGACGGGGGAGAACACTGAAGCTTTCTTT.

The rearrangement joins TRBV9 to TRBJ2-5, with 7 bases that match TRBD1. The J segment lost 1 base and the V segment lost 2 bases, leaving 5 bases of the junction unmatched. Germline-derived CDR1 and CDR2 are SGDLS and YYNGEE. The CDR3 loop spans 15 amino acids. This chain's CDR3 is CASSVWGQIQETQYF. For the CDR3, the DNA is TGTGCCAGCAGCGTGTGGGGACAGATCCAAGAGACCCAGTACTTC.

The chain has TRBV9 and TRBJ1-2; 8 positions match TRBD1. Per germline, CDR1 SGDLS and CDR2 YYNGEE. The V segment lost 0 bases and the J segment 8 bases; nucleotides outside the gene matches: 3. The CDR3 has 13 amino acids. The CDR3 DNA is TGTGCCAGCAGCGTAGGGACAGGGTTAGGCTACACCTTC. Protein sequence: CASSVGTGLGYTF.

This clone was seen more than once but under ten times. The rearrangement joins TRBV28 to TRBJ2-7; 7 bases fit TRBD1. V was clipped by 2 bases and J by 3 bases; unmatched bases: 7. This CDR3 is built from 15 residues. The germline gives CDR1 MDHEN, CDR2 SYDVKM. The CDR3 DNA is TGTGCCAGCAGTTTACCGACAGGGATACGCTACGAGCAGTACTTC. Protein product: CASSLPTGIRYEQYF.

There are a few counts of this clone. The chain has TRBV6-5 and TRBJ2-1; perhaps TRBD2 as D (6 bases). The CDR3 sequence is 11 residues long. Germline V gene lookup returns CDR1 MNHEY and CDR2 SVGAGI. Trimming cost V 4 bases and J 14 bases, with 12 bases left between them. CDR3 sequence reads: CASSSGRREFF. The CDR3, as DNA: TGTGCCAGCAGTTCAGGGCGGAGGGAGTTCTTC.

CDR3 coding DNA: TGTGCCAGCAGCCGTCCGGGACTAGCGTCCCACGAGCAGTACTTC. It yields the protein CASSRPGLASHEQYF. The chain joins TRBV5-6 to TRBJ2-5; 10 bases line up with TRBD2. Near its end, the DNA agrees better with TRBJ2-7, so the J call may be wrong. Germline loops: CDR1 SGHDT, CDR2 YYEEEE. This CDR3 is 15 amino acids long.

CDR3 protein: CASSRGLAGANEQFF. DNA of the CDR3: TGTGCCAGCAGCCGCGGACTAGCGGGAGCCAATGAGCAGTTCTTC. This chain uses TRBV7-2 with TRBJ2-1; TRBD2 agrees at 13 bases. The germline V gene has CDR1 SGHTA and CDR2 FQGNSA. The trim removed 5 bases at V and 6 bases at J, leaving 4 bases unmatched. The CDR3 totals 15 residues.

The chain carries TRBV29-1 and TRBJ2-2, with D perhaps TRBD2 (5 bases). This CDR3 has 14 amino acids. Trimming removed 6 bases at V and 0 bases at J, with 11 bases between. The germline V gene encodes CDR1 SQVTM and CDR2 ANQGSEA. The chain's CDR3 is CSVRGISNTGELFF. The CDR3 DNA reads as TGCAGCGTCCGAGGGATTTCGAACACCGGGGAGCTGTTTTTT.

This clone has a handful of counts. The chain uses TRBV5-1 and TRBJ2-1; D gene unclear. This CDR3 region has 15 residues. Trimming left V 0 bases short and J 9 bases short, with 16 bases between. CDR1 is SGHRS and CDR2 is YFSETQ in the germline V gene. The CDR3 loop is CASSLVPSAVGEQFF. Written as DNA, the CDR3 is TGCGCCAGCAGCTTGGTCCCCAGCGCGGTGGGTGAGCAGTTCTTC.

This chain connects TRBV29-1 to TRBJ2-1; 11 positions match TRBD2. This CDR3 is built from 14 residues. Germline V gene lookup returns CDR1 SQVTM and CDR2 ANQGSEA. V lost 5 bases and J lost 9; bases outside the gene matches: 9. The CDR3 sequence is CSVPGLAVRSEQFF. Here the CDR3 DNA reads TGCAGCGTTCCGGGACTAGCGGTTCGTAGTGAGCAGTTCTTC.